This TCR beta chain originates from a study of blood T cell repertoires in COVID-19. Between the trimmed V and J ends, which lost 4 bases and 5 bases, there was a span of 10 bases. The germline CDR1 and CDR2 sequences are SGHTS and YDEGEE. The CDR3 totals 13 residues. Sequencing used immunoSEQ multiplex PCR; TCRdb keeps in-frame clones, though not all of them. The sample lists around 110,000 clones, approximately 87% occurring once. The chain recombines TRBV5-8 with TRBJ2-1; a weak D match, TRBD2 (5 bases). The sequence came from a young man with acute or convalescent COVID-19. The specimen sequenced was peripheral blood. CDR3 in amino acids: CASSPDYNNEQFF. For the CDR3, the DNA is TGTGCCAGCAGCCCTGACTACAACAATGAGCAGTTCTTC.